This T cell receptor beta chain was found in a study of PD-1 blockade in classical Hodgkin lymphoma. Study results and caveats: CD4+ but not CD8+ TCR diversity rose significantly by C4D1. Patients excluded were those beginning nivolumab under 1 year after ASCT. Although disease activity or prior therapy may be involved, causes of the repertoire differences remain undefined. Baseline TCR diversity was reportedly lower in newly diagnosed patients than in healthy donors. It was reported as lower still in relapsed/refractory patients.

All patients relapsed after autologous stem cell transplantation, and brentuximab vedotin exposure varied. Looked up from germline, CDR1 is SGHDN and CDR2 is FVKESK. V lost 4 bases and J lost 0, with 6 bases in between. The CDR3 sequence is 14 residues long. The table came from immunoSEQ multiplex PCR; TCRdb's copy has only in-frame clones and leaves some out. Counted here are about 46,000 clones, approximately 70% occurring once; the ten biggest clones make up approximately 9.9%. As concerns this clone: The antigen remains undetermined.

This sequence was found in a human donor with classical Hodgkin lymphoma. Sequencing was performed on peripheral blood mononuclear cells (PBMCs), taken at baseline. The chain uses TRBV14 and TRBJ2-2; the D is unclear. Here the CDR3 reads CASSRLANTGELFF. CDR3 coding DNA: TGTGCCAGCAGCCGCTTGGCGAACACCGGGGAGCTGTTTTTT.